This record covers a single T cell receptor (beta chain). Enrolled through a virtual design, the participants were between 18 and 89 years of age and came from under 25 US areas. Participants were placed into cohorts based on the clinical history they reported. Recovered Cohort 3 donors showed two negative PCRs, clearance, or symptom resolution. The germline V gene has CDR1 SGHTA and CDR2 FQGNSA. Trimming took 1 base from V and 2 from J; bases not matched to a gene: 5. The CDR3 length is 16 residues. This entry belongs to a study of blood T cell repertoires in COVID-19. In the original workflow: Scientists estimated how many nucleated cells there were by amplifying reference gene primers. TCRdb's copy holds only in-frame clones and misses some; the assay was immunoSEQ multiplex PCR. V and J calls and clone size are those listed in that table; D and trimming were worked out from the DNA. This sample has hundreds of thousands of clones, with under 95% found just once.

This clonotype originated in a man in his sixties who had recovered from COVID-19. The sequencing input was PBMCs or T cells enriched from blood (not recorded which). The chain carries TRBV7-2 and TRBJ2-1, with 7 nucleotides matching TRBD1. The CDR3 DNA reads as TGTGCCAGCAGCTTAGAGGGGACAGTTCCCTACAATGAGCAGTTCTTC. It translates to CASSLEGTVPYNEQFF.